This T cell receptor (beta chain) was retrieved from a study of T cell responses to AZD1222 COVID-19 vaccine. A note on this clone: Its antigen is as yet unknown.

Produced via immunoSEQ multiplex PCR; TCRdb's table is partial and in-frame only. The sample has more than 95,000 clones, around 91% seen once. The CDR3 is 13 residues long. With 6 bases clipped from V and 4 bases from J, the junction kept 5 bases outside the gene matches. Germline-derived CDR1 and CDR2 are SQVTM and ANQGSEA. Study conclusions and caveats: AZD1222 recipients seropositive at baseline numbered only six or seven. Increased Spike-specific TCR breadth and depth were observed after two AZD1222 doses.

The gene calls are TRBV29-1 and TRBJ2-7; 11 positions agree with TRBD2. Sequenced here: peripheral blood, sampled on day 0 of AZD1222 vaccination. This TCR was sampled from an adult in good health. The CDR3 sequence is CSVLAGGLYEQYF. The CDR3 DNA reads as TGCAGCGTGTTAGCGGGAGGGCTATACGAGCAGTACTTC.